These T cell receptor beta chains were read from a single sample in a study of cytomegalovirus exposure and HLA in healthy donors. Measured with immunoSEQ multiplex PCR; TCRdb has only the in-frame clones, and not every one. The data show about 230,000 clones, more than 75% seen once. Sequencing input: PBMCs. The receptors were sampled from a girl aged 2 to 9 in good health and CMV-seronegative. CDR3s include the opening cysteine and the closing phenylalanine or tryptophan. A D gene is named only where the DNA matches it firmly. Rows may omit the clone size; those that give it use once, few, many or a size class.

V gene	J gene	clone size	D gene	CDR3 DNA	CDR3 protein
TRBV18	TRBJ1-6	.	.	TGTGCCAGCTCAGGGGGCTGCTCCTATAATTCACCCCTCCACTTT	CASSGGCSYNSPLHF
TRBV7-2	TRBJ2-7	.	TRBD2	TGTGCCAGCAGCTTACCCCTAGCGGGGGGCTACGAGCAGTACTTC	CASSLPLAGGYEQYF
TRBV6-6	TRBJ1-1	.	.	TGTGCCAGCGAAACCCCTAAACACAGGGTAGGCACTGAAGCTTTCTTT	CASETPKHRVGTEAFF
TRBV25-1	TRBJ2-6	few	.	TGTGCCAGCAGTGACTTGGACAACTCTGGGGCCAACGTCCTGACTTTC	CASSDLDNSGANVLTF
TRBV4-1	TRBJ2-1	.	TRBD2	TGCGCCAGCAGCCAAACCGGGACTAGCCACAATGAGCAGTTCTTC	CASSQTGTSHNEQFF
TRBV5-8	TRBJ2-4	.	.	TGTGCCAGCAGCTTGGCGGGAGCCAAAAACATTCAGTACTTC	CASSLAGAKNIQYF
TRBV7-2	TRBJ1-1	.	.	TGTGCCAGCAGCTTAGACAGGGCCGGAGCTTTCTTT	CASSLDRAGAFF
TRBV5-6	TRBJ1-2	few	TRBD1	TGTGCCAGCACCCCGCGGGACAGGCACGTCTATGGCTACACCTTC	CASTPRDRHVYGYTF
TRBV4-1	TRBJ2-7	.	TRBD2	TGCGCCAGCAGCCAAGATTCCGGGAGTAGCGGGAGGCTCGCCTACGAGCAGTACTTC	CASSQDSGSSGRLAYEQYF
TRBV2	TRBJ2-7	.	.	TGTGCCAGCAGTGATTCACAGCCCTACGAGCAGTACTTC	CASSDSQPYEQYF
TRBV9	TRBJ2-4	.	TRBD2	TGTGCCAGCAGAGGGGCTAGCGGGAGAACCAAAAACATTCAGTACTTC	CASRGASGRTKNIQYF
TRBV9	TRBJ1-1	.	.	TGTGCCAGCAGCGTAGGGTCAGGGGTCGCCACTGAAGCTTTCTTT	CASSVGSGVATEAFF
TRBV6-1	TRBJ2-2	.	TRBD2	TGTGCTACCGAACTAGCGGGGAAAACCGGGGAGCTGTTTTTT	CATELAGKTGELFF
TRBV19	TRBJ1-5	.	TRBD1	TGTGTCAGTAGCGAAGACAGGGATTCGGGTCAGCCCCAGCATTTT	CVSSEDRDSGQPQHF
TRBV2	TRBJ1-1	.	TRBD1	TGTGCCAGCAGTGAAATAGGGACAGGGGGACGGGAAGCTTTCTTT	CASSEIGTGGREAFF
TRBV4-2	TRBJ2-3	.	TRBD2	TGTGCCAGCAGCCAAGCGCTGGGAGCGGGGGGGACCACAGATACGCAGTATTTT	CASSQALGAGGTTDTQYF
TRBV7-9	TRBJ2-7	.	TRBD2	TGTGCCAGCAGCGCTAGCGGGAGGGGCGAGCAGTACTTC	CASSASGRGEQYF
TRBV27	TRBJ1-2	.	.	TGTGCCAGCAGTGGGGCGCCCCGCTATGGCTACACCTTC	CASSGAPRYGYTF
TRBV4-1	TRBJ2-5	.	.	TGCGCCAGCAGCCAAGTATTGGGGCCCGCAGAGACCCAGTACTTC	CASSQVLGPAETQYF
TRBV2	TRBJ2-5	.	.	TGTGCCAGCAGTGAAGGAGGTCTGAGGTACTTC	CASSEGGLRYF
TRBV9	TRBJ1-2	.	TRBD1	TGTGCCAGCAGCCTCCGCCCCGACAGGGGTAACTATGGCTACACCTTC	CASSLRPDRGNYGYTF
TRBV7-3	TRBJ2-5	.	.	TGTGCCAGCAGCTTAACGGCTCGAGGGGAGACCCAGTACTTC	CASSLTARGETQYF
TRBV19	TRBJ1-5	.	.	TGTGCCAGTAGTATGGCAGGGCGTAGCAATCAGCCCCAGCATTTT	CASSMAGRSNQPQHF
TRBV27	TRBJ2-6	.	TRBD2	TGTGCCAGCAAGACCGGGACTAGTGAAATAGGGGCCAACGTCCTGACTTTC	CASKTGTSEIGANVLTF
TRBV6-1	TRBJ1-1	.	TRBD1	TGTGCCAGCAGAGAAACGGGACAGGGTTATACTTTCTTT	CASRETGQGYTFF
TRBV4-1	TRBJ2-1	once	TRBD2	TGCGCCAGCAGCCAAGATGAACTAGCGGGCTACAATGAGCAGTTCTTC	CASSQDELAGYNEQFF
TRBV29-1	TRBJ2-7	.	.	TGCAGCGTTGGCCCCAGCGGTACCTACGAGCAGTACTTC	CSVGPSGTYEQYF
TRBV7-2	TRBJ1-3	.	.	TGTGCCAGCAGCTACAGCTCTGGAAACACCATATATTTT	CASSYSSGNTIYF
TRBV19	TRBJ1-5	.	TRBD1	TGTGCCAGTAGTGTAGGGGGCCGTAATCAGCCCCAGCATTTT	CASSVGGRNQPQHF